This is a list of T cell receptor beta chains from one sample in a study of control samples from healthy donors and cancer patients. Some clones are missing from TCRdb's copy, which holds only in-frame ones; the method was immunoSEQ multiplex PCR. The table lists approximately 110,000 clones, less than 95% of them singletons. Input material: blood. These receptors were obtained from a human donor in good health. The donor label of this sample is uncertain. The CDR3 runs from the conserved cysteine through the conserved F or W. A D gene is named only where the DNA matches it firmly. Not every row has a clone size; where given, it reads once, few, many or a size class.

V gene: TRBV5-6; D gene: -; J gene: TRBJ2-3; clone size: -; CDR3 protein: CASSLTLGTDTQYF; CDR3 DNA: TGTGCCAGCAGCTTGACCCTGGGCACAGATACGCAGTATTTT
V gene: TRBV24-1; D gene: -; J gene: TRBJ1-5; clone size: -; CDR3 protein: CATSEGSNQPQHF; CDR3 DNA: TGTGCCACCAGTGAAGGCTCTAATCAGCCCCAGCATTTT
V gene: TRBV7-9; D gene: TRBD1; J gene: TRBJ1-4; clone size: -; CDR3 protein: CASSSGDRDEKLFF; CDR3 DNA: TGTGCCAGCAGCTCGGGGGACAGGGACGAAAAACTGTTTTTT
V gene: TRBV4-3; D gene: TRBD2; J gene: TRBJ2-3; clone size: once; CDR3 protein: CASSPFTSGRTDTQYF; CDR3 DNA: TGCGCCAGCAGCCCCTTTACTAGCGGACGTACGGATACGCAGTATTTT
V gene: TRBV14; D gene: -; J gene: TRBJ2-7; clone size: once; CDR3 protein: CASSQWGYEQYF; CDR3 DNA: TGTGCCAGCAGCCAATGGGGTTACGAGCAGTACTTC
V gene: TRBV2; D gene: -; J gene: TRBJ1-1; clone size: -; CDR3 protein: CASRDEEGPNTEAFF; CDR3 DNA: TGTGCCAGCAGGGATGAAGAGGGACCAAACACTGAAGCTTTCTTT
V gene: TRBV27; D gene: TRBD1; J gene: TRBJ1-2; clone size: -; CDR3 protein: CASSPRQGIGYGYTF; CDR3 DNA: TGTGCCAGCAGTCCCCGACAGGGAATCGGCTATGGCTACACCTTC
V gene: TRBV28; D gene: -; J gene: TRBJ1-5; clone size: -; CDR3 protein: CASSFSGNQPQHF; CDR3 DNA: TGTGCCAGCAGTTTTTCAGGGAACCAGCCCCAGCATTTT
V gene: TRBV27; D gene: -; J gene: TRBJ2-6; clone size: -; CDR3 protein: CASSQRSGANVLTF; CDR3 DNA: TGTGCCAGCAGTCAGCGCTCTGGGGCCAACGTCCTGACTTTC
V gene: TRBV11-1; D gene: TRBD1; J gene: TRBJ2-1; clone size: once; CDR3 protein: CASRKGAYEQFF; CDR3 DNA: TGTGCCAGCAGAAAGGGGGCCTATGAGCAGTTCTTC
V gene: TRBV28; D gene: -; J gene: TRBJ1-6; clone size: once; CDR3 protein: CASSAGVGSYNSPLHF; CDR3 DNA: TGTGCCAGCAGCGCTGGGGTGGGCTCCTATAATTCACCCCTCCACTTT
V gene: TRBV28; D gene: -; J gene: TRBJ1-1; clone size: -; CDR3 protein: CASNQQGGGAFF; CDR3 DNA: TGTGCCAGCAATCAACAGGGTGGAGGTGCTTTCTTT
V gene: TRBV18; D gene: -; J gene: TRBJ1-5; clone size: -; CDR3 protein: CASSSDSMRDQPQHF; CDR3 DNA: TGTGCCAGCTCGTCCGACAGTATGCGGGATCAGCCCCAGCATTTT
V gene: TRBV25-1; D gene: -; J gene: TRBJ1-6; clone size: few; CDR3 protein: CASSEISSYNSPLHF; CDR3 DNA: TGTGCCAGCAGTGAAATCAGCTCCTATAATTCACCCCTCCACTTT
V gene: TRBV5-1; D gene: TRBD2; J gene: TRBJ2-7; clone size: -; CDR3 protein: CASSFTGGSYEQYF; CDR3 DNA: TGCGCCAGCAGCTTTACGGGGGGATCCTACGAGCAGTACTTC
V gene: TRBV5-1; D gene: -; J gene: TRBJ2-7; clone size: -; CDR3 protein: CASSLDESNYEQYF; CDR3 DNA: TGCGCCAGCAGCTTGGACGAGAGCAACTACGAGCAGTACTTC
V gene: TRBV28; D gene: TRBD1; J gene: TRBJ1-1; clone size: -; CDR3 protein: CASAGTGNTEAFF; CDR3 DNA: TGTGCCAGTGCCGGGACAGGGAACACTGAAGCTTTCTTT
V gene: TRBV30; D gene: -; J gene: TRBJ1-1; clone size: -; CDR3 protein: CAWTTYVQWVPTEAFF; CDR3 DNA: TGTGCCTGGACGACGTACGTACAGTGGGTCCCCACTGAAGCTTTCTTT
V gene: TRBV4-1; D gene: TRBD1; J gene: TRBJ2-1; clone size: -; CDR3 protein: CASSHQQGQEFF; CDR3 DNA: TGCGCCAGCAGCCATCAACAGGGGCAGGAGTTCTTC
V gene: TRBV6-5; D gene: TRBD1; J gene: TRBJ2-7; clone size: -; CDR3 protein: CASSPRTGTSYEQYF; CDR3 DNA: TGTGCCAGCAGTCCAAGGACAGGTACGAGCTACGAGCAGTACTTC
V gene: TRBV5-1; D gene: -; J gene: TRBJ2-2; clone size: -; CDR3 protein: CASSFVGGNTGELFF; CDR3 DNA: TGCGCCAGCAGCTTTGTAGGGGGGAACACCGGGGAGCTGTTTTTT
V gene: TRBV2; D gene: -; J gene: TRBJ2-2; clone size: -; CDR3 protein: CAWFGGGSPNTGELFF; CDR3 DNA: TGTGCCTGGTTTGGCGGGGGCTCCCCAAACACCGGGGAGCTGTTTTTT
V gene: TRBV7-9; D gene: TRBD1; J gene: TRBJ2-2; clone size: -; CDR3 protein: CASSSSGGPGELFF; CDR3 DNA: TGTGCCAGCAGCTCTTCAGGGGGTCCCGGGGAGCTGTTTTTT
V gene: TRBV6-1; D gene: -; J gene: TRBJ2-5; clone size: -; CDR3 protein: CASSEGGIRETQYF; CDR3 DNA: TGTGCCAGCAGTGAAGGGGGGATCCGCGAGACCCAGTACTTC
V gene: TRBV29-1; D gene: -; J gene: TRBJ2-7; clone size: -; CDR3 protein: CSVAKGLRSYEQYF; CDR3 DNA: TGCAGCGTTGCAAAGGGGCTGAGAAGCTACGAGCAGTACTTC
V gene: TRBV5-6; D gene: TRBD1; J gene: TRBJ1-6; clone size: -; CDR3 protein: CASSFGTGGGNSPLHF; CDR3 DNA: TGTGCCAGCAGCTTCGGGACAGGGGGCGGTAATTCACCCCTCCACTTT
V gene: TRBV7-9; D gene: TRBD2; J gene: TRBJ2-1; clone size: -; CDR3 protein: CASSSLAGNYNEQFF; CDR3 DNA: TGTGCCAGCAGCTCACTAGCGGGGAACTACAATGAGCAGTTCTTC
V gene: TRBV28; D gene: TRBD1; J gene: TRBJ2-7; clone size: once; CDR3 protein: CASSFPNRGRGEQYF; CDR3 DNA: TGTGCCAGCAGTTTCCCGAACAGGGGGCGCGGCGAGCAGTACTTC
V gene: TRBV5-5; D gene: TRBD1; J gene: TRBJ2-5; clone size: once; CDR3 protein: CASSSTGVVGETQYF; CDR3 DNA: TGTGCCAGCAGCTCCACAGGGGTCGTTGGGGAGACCCAGTACTTC
V gene: TRBV24-1; D gene: TRBD1; J gene: TRBJ2-3; clone size: -; CDR3 protein: CATSDLRTGRPDTQYF; CDR3 DNA: TGTGCCACCAGTGATTTGCGGACAGGGAGGCCAGATACGCAGTATTTT
V gene: TRBV11-2; D gene: -; J gene: TRBJ2-7; clone size: -; CDR3 protein: CASSFAPTYEQYF; CDR3 DNA: TGTGCCAGCAGCTTTGCTCCTACCTACGAGCAGTACTTC
V gene: TRBV19; D gene: -; J gene: TRBJ1-6; clone size: -; CDR3 protein: CASSPGGTSYYNSPLHF; CDR3 DNA: TGTGCCAGTAGTCCGGGCGGGACTTCTTATTATAATTCACCCCTCCACTTT
V gene: TRBV28; D gene: TRBD1; J gene: TRBJ1-2; clone size: -; CDR3 protein: CATKQTGTAYGYTF; CDR3 DNA: TGTGCCACCAAACAAACCGGGACAGCCTATGGCTACACCTTC
V gene: TRBV27; D gene: -; J gene: TRBJ1-4; clone size: -; CDR3 protein: CASRLIGATNEKLFF; CDR3 DNA: TGTGCCAGCAGATTAATTGGTGCAACTAATGAAAAACTGTTTTTT
V gene: TRBV29-1; D gene: TRBD1; J gene: TRBJ2-3; clone size: once; CDR3 protein: CSIKRTGVTDTQYF; CDR3 DNA: TGCAGCATCAAAAGGACAGGGGTCACAGATACGCAGTATTTT
V gene: TRBV5-5; D gene: -; J gene: TRBJ1-5; clone size: once; CDR3 protein: CASSLTRDGYQPQHF; CDR3 DNA: TGTGCCAGCAGCTTGACGCGCGACGGATATCAGCCCCAGCATTTT
V gene: TRBV6-2/TRBV6-3; D gene: -; J gene: TRBJ1-2; clone size: -; CDR3 protein: CASSPGQTGAFGGYTF; CDR3 DNA: TGTGCCAGCAGCCCTGGTCAGACAGGAGCCTTCGGGGGCTACACCTTC
V gene: TRBV11-2; D gene: -; J gene: TRBJ2-2; clone size: -; CDR3 protein: CASSSRAGSTGELFF; CDR3 DNA: TGTGCCAGCAGCTCGAGGGCAGGGAGCACCGGGGAGCTGTTTTTT
V gene: TRBV6-2/TRBV6-3; D gene: -; J gene: TRBJ1-1; clone size: -; CDR3 protein: CASSQGGTEAFF; CDR3 DNA: TGTGCCAGCAGTCAGGGAGGGACTGAAGCTTTCTTT
V gene: TRBV12-2; D gene: -; J gene: TRBJ1-3; clone size: few; CDR3 protein: CASRFPGAAGNTIYF; CDR3 DNA: TGTGCAAGTCGCTTTCCGGGGGCGGCTGGAAACACCATATATTTT
V gene: TRBV5-4; D gene: TRBD1; J gene: TRBJ1-2; clone size: -; CDR3 protein: CASSIRTGVGGYTF; CDR3 DNA: TGTGCCAGCAGCATTCGGACAGGGGTGGGCGGCTACACCTTC
V gene: TRBV5-6; D gene: -; J gene: TRBJ2-5; clone size: -; CDR3 protein: CASSFLGVETQYF; CDR3 DNA: TGTGCCAGCAGCTTCTTGGGTGTGGAGACCCAGTACTTC
V gene: TRBV11-3; D gene: TRBD2; J gene: TRBJ2-1; clone size: -; CDR3 protein: CASRGGNNEQFF; CDR3 DNA: TGTGCCAGCAGGGGGGGGAACAATGAGCAGTTCTTC
V gene: TRBV7-2; D gene: -; J gene: TRBJ1-5; clone size: -; CDR3 protein: CASSQALRPQHF; CDR3 DNA: TGTGCCAGCAGTCAGGCCTTGCGGCCCCAGCATTTT
V gene: TRBV4-1; D gene: -; J gene: TRBJ1-5; clone size: -; CDR3 protein: CASSQDDRNNQPQHF; CDR3 DNA: TGCGCCAGCAGCCAAGATGACAGGAACAATCAGCCCCAGCATTTT
V gene: TRBV15; D gene: -; J gene: TRBJ1-1; clone size: -; CDR3 protein: CATSVPGGSNTEAFF; CDR3 DNA: TGTGCCACCAGCGTACCTGGCGGCTCAAACACTGAAGCTTTCTTT
V gene: TRBV28; D gene: -; J gene: TRBJ1-2; clone size: once; CDR3 protein: CASSTQDRNYGYTF; CDR3 DNA: TGTGCCAGCAGTACGCAGGACAGAAACTATGGCTACACCTTC
V gene: TRBV5-5; D gene: -; J gene: TRBJ1-4; clone size: -; CDR3 protein: CASSYMGGFEKLFF; CDR3 DNA: TGTGCCAGCAGCTACATGGGAGGATTTGAAAAACTGTTTTTT
V gene: TRBV3-1/TRBV3-2; D gene: TRBD1; J gene: TRBJ1-4; clone size: few; CDR3 protein: CASSQEGQGSEKLFF; CDR3 DNA: TGTGCCAGCAGCCAAGAGGGACAGGGGAGTGAAAAACTGTTTTTT
V gene: TRBV3-1/TRBV3-2; D gene: -; J gene: TRBJ1-2; clone size: -; CDR3 protein: CASSLNLQHPGYTF; CDR3 DNA: TGTGCCAGCAGCCTTAACCTACAACACCCTGGCTACACCTTC
V gene: TRBV19; D gene: -; J gene: TRBJ1-5; clone size: -; CDR3 protein: CASSRSSNQPQHF; CDR3 DNA: TGTGCCAGTAGTCGCAGTAGCAATCAGCCCCAGCATTTT
V gene: TRBV6-2/TRBV6-3; D gene: -; J gene: TRBJ1-6; clone size: -; CDR3 protein: CASSMGRGFSPLHF; CDR3 DNA: TGTGCCAGCAGTATGGGCAGGGGTTTTTCACCCCTCCACTTT
V gene: TRBV12-3/TRBV12-4; D gene: TRBD1; J gene: TRBJ1-2; clone size: -; CDR3 protein: CASSPRTGVGYTF; CDR3 DNA: TGTGCCAGCAGTCCCCGGACAGGGGTTGGCTACACCTTC
V gene: TRBV27; D gene: -; J gene: TRBJ1-1; clone size: -; CDR3 protein: CASSPLPPTTKGAFF; CDR3 DNA: TGTGCCAGCAGTCCCCTCCCCCCCACTACTAAAGGGGCTTTCTTT
V gene: TRBV11-2; D gene: -; J gene: TRBJ1-2; clone size: -; CDR3 protein: CASSLVAEGYGYTF; CDR3 DNA: TGTGCCAGCAGCTTAGTTGCGGAGGGCTATGGCTACACCTTC